The sequence of this TCR beta chain was determined in a study of blood T cell repertoires in COVID-19. Per the original methods: Researchers report that nucleated cell counts were estimated from reference gene primer amplification. Profiled with immunoSEQ multiplex PCR; TCRdb holds only in-frame clones, not every one. That table supplies the V and J calls and clone size; D and trimming were determined from the DNA. The sample includes around 130,000 clones, roughly 86% of them seen just once. CDR3 size: 14 residues. Germline trimming cut 1 base from V and 6 bases from J; bases unmatched to any gene: 4. The germline CDR1 and CDR2 sequences are KGHSH and LQKENI.

This sequence originates from a human donor in a cohort sampled during active COVID-19. Source material: peripheral blood. The V gene is TRBV18, the J gene TRBJ1-2; 8 nucleotides line up with TRBD1. The DNA of the CDR3 is TGTGCCAGCTCACCACTGGACAGGGATCATGGCTACACCTTC. It translates to CASSPLDRDHGYTF.